This record concerns one TCR beta chain sequence. The antigen remains unidentified. Both 60 Vbeta primers and 13 Jbeta primers went into the PCR. The method was immunoSEQ multiplex PCR; TCRdb's version includes in-frame clones alone and lacks a portion of them. In the table there are approximately 110,000 clones, under 85% of which are singletons. This sample was included in a study of cytomegalovirus exposure and HLA in healthy donors. General study results and limits: A missense variant in DCLRE1C was later tied to TCR beta V- and J-gene trimming. In a later analysis, the majority of CMV-associated beta chains seemingly showed HLA restriction. Among the most significant clusters, several appeared linked to common viral pathogens in a later analysis.

This clonotype was obtained from a man aged 18 to 29 in good health and CMV-seronegative. Sample: PBMCs.

DNA for the CDR3: TGTGCCAGCAGCTCACCTTTAGCGGGACGCTCAGCAGATACGCAGTATTTT. It yields the protein CASSSPLAGRSADTQYF. The chain links TRBV11-3 to TRBJ2-3; 8 nucleotides agree with TRBD2. Germline values: CDR1 SGHNT, CDR2 YENEEA. This CDR3 spans 17 amino acids. J gave up 4 bases and V 4 bases, and 13 bases lay outside the gene matches.